Shown below are 29 T cell receptor beta chains from a single sample sequenced in a study of T cell clonotyping in hematopoietic cell transplantation. The method was immunoSEQ multiplex PCR; TCRdb's version includes in-frame clones alone and lacks a portion of them. The table lists approximately 41,000 clones, 85% of them singletons. The time point here: recipient sample about 28 days before transplant, after cytoreduction. This sample comprised peripheral blood mononuclear cells, obtained before stem cell transplant. The receptors originated from a man aged 55 to 70 with acute myeloid leukemia. Some clones in this sample may be carry-over from other donors' samples.

The chain links TRBV14 to TRBJ2-7; TRBD1 aligns across 8 bases. The ends lost 0 bases at V and 0 bases at J; junction bases unmatched: 4. Per the germline V gene, CDR1 is SGHDN and CDR2 is FVKESK. This CDR3 has 16 residues. The CDR3 sequence: CASSQDLDRVSYEQYF. DNA for the CDR3: TGTGCCAGCAGCCAAGATCTGGACAGGGTCTCCTACGAGCAGTACTTC.

The table lists this clone with a few counts. CDR3 residues: CASSKGHWNTEAFF. As DNA, the CDR3 is TGCGCCAGCAGCAAGGGACATTGGAACACTGAAGCTTTCTTT. The V call is TRBV4-1, the J call TRBJ1-1, with a tentative D call TRBD1 (6 bases). The CDR3 is made up of 14 amino acids. Trimming left V 5 bases short and J 1 base short, with 11 bases between. Per germline, CDR1 MGHRA and CDR2 YSYEKL.

This clone has more than one count but fewer than ten. This sequence joins TRBV27 and TRBJ2-3; no clear D gene. Trimming stripped 5 bases from V and 3 bases from J, with 9 bases between. This CDR3 region has 13 residues. Germline assignment: CDR1 MNHEY and CDR2 SMNVEV (reference sequence). The CDR3 coding sequence is TGTGCCAGCAGTCCAAGAGAAACAGATACGCAGTATTTT. Translating gives CASSPRETDTQYF.

This clone occurred once. The chain recombines TRBV2 with TRBJ1-2, with D possibly being TRBD1 (5 bases). The germline gives CDR1 SNHLY, CDR2 FYNNEI. V gave up 1 base and J gave up 7 bases, with 10 bases separating them. CDR3 length: 13 residues. CDR3 amino acids: CASSEVRVVGYTF. CDR3 DNA: TGTGCCAGCAGTGAAGTCAGGGTTGTTGGCTACACCTTC.

The chain links TRBV19 to TRBJ2-7, with D perhaps given as TRBD1 or TRBD2 (5 bases each). Trimming shortened V by 1 base and J by 4 bases, and 14 bases separated the two germline ends. The CDR3 spans 15 residues. Germline-derived CDR1 and CDR2 are LNHDA and SQIVND (reference sequence). The DNA for the CDR3 is TGTGCCAGTAGTATAGGTCGGGTGGGGGAATACGAGCAGTACTTC. It specifies CASSIGRVGEYEQYF.

The chain recombines TRBV7-8 with TRBJ2-5; TRBD2 aligns across 7 bases. Germline CDR1 is SGHVS and CDR2 is FQNEAQ. The CDR3 consists of 16 residues. V was pared by 5 bases and J by 2 bases, with 11 bases of the junction left unmatched. This chain's CDR3 is CASSNELRGIQETQYF. DNA of the CDR3: TGTGCCAGCAGCAACGAGTTGCGGGGGATACAAGAGACCCAGTACTTC.

The chain is built from TRBV28 and TRBJ1-5; 9 nucleotides align to TRBD1. V dropped 5 bases and J dropped 7; count of bases not matched to a gene: 12. The CDR3 covers 16 residues. Germline values: CDR1 MDHEN, CDR2 SYDVKM. The DNA of the CDR3 is TGTGCCAGCAGTACCCGATTACAGGGGGCAGGGCAGCCCCAGCATTTT. Its protein product is CASSTRLQGAGQPQHF.

This clone has just a few counts. The V gene is TRBV30, the J gene TRBJ1-5; the D is unclear. V was pared by 3 bases and J by 5 bases, with 8 bases between. The CDR3 consists of 12 residues. Germline V gives CDR1 GTSNPN, CDR2 SVGIG (reference sequence). The CDR3 coding sequence is TGTGCCTGGAGCATAAATCATCAGCCCCAGCATTTT. Translated: CAWSINHQPQHF. The full variable domain, rest sourced from reference TRBV30 and TRBJ1-5, is SQTIHQWPATLVQPVGSPLSLECTVEGTSNPNLYWYRQAAGRGLQLLFYSVGIGQISSEVPQNLSASRPQDRQFILSSKKLLLSDSGFYLCAWSINHQPQHFGDGTRLSIL.

The J gene is TRBJ1-2, the V gene TRBV7-9, with unresolved D. This CDR3 is 18 amino acids long. CDR1 is SEHNR and CDR2 is FQNEAQ in the germline V gene (reference sequence). The germline V and J ends were trimmed by 5 bases and 4 bases, with 26 bases remaining between them. CDR3 in amino acids: CASSQPSPGLDGAYGYTF. The CDR3 DNA reads as TGTGCCAGCAGCCAACCTTCACCCGGACTGGACGGCGCCTATGGCTACACCTTC.

About this clone itself: This sample also contains other DNA sequences that code for the same CDR3. The chain uses TRBV19 and TRBJ2-7; D gene unclear. Trimming removed 1 base at V and 3 bases at J, with 1 base between. The CDR3 contains 11 residues. Germline assignment: CDR1 LNHDA and CDR2 SQIVND (reference sequence). The CDR3 bases are TGTGCCAGTAGTATAGGCTACGAGCAGTACTTC. Residues: CASSIGYEQYF.

The gene calls are TRBV7-9 and TRBJ2-2, with a weak D call TRBD1 (6 bases). The germline V gene has CDR1 SEHNR and CDR2 FQNEAQ (reference sequence). This CDR3 spans 16 amino acids. The V end lost 6 bases, the J end lost 1 base, and 15 bases lay between the germline ends. Here the CDR3 reads CASRSPGHMNTGELFF. As DNA, the CDR3 is TGTGCCAGCAGATCCCCGGGACACATGAACACCGGGGAGCTGTTTTTT.

This clone was seen only once. The V gene is TRBV4-1, the J gene TRBJ2-5, with TRBD2 matching 8 bases. Germline assignment: CDR1 MGHRA and CDR2 YSYEKL. V was clipped by 1 base and J by 1 base; unmatched bases: 5. The CDR3 runs 16 residues. The CDR3 DNA reads TGCGCCAGCAGCCAAGGGGCAACTAGCGGCCAAGAGACCCAGTACTTC. Its protein is CASSQGATSGQETQYF.

This chain uses TRBV6-4 with TRBJ2-3, with 13 nucleotides matching TRBD2. The germline V gene encodes CDR1 MRHNA and CDR2 SNTAGT. The CDR3 is 16 amino acids. The V segment lost 5 bases and the J segment 2 bases; nucleotides outside the gene matches: 4. CDR3 coding DNA: TGTGCCAGCAGTCGCACTAGCGGGGGGGCCACAGATACGCAGTATTTT. Residues: CASSRTSGGATDTQYF.

The chain couples TRBV7-6 to TRBJ1-5; tentative D call: TRBD1 (5 bases). V shed 2 bases and J shed 3 bases, with 20 bases lying between them. The germline V gene encodes CDR1 SGHVS and CDR2 FNYEAQ. The CDR3 contains 18 residues. The CDR3 region has the DNA TGTGCCAGCAGCTTATCGGTCCGAGGGACGGATTTCAATCAGCCCCAGCATTTT. Its translation: CASSLSVRGTDFNQPQHF.

This clone has a single count. V usage is TRBV7-9 and J usage is TRBJ2-7; TRBD1 agrees at 7 bases. V was clipped by 6 bases and J by 3 bases; unmatched bases: 11. Germline assignment: CDR1 SEHNR and CDR2 FQNEAQ (reference sequence). The CDR3 is 15 amino acids. CDR3 in DNA: TGTGCCAGCAGGGGCGGTCACAGGGGCATCTACGAGCAGTACTTC. Residues: CASRGGHRGIYEQYF.

Only a few counts were recorded for this clone. The rearrangement joins TRBV30 to TRBJ1-5, with TRBD1 matching over 7 bases. The CDR3 is 14 amino acids. V gave up 1 base and J gave up 6 bases; unmatched junction bases: 6. The germline V gene has CDR1 GTSNPN and CDR2 SVGIG (reference sequence). The CDR3, as DNA: TGTGCCTGGAGTGGCAGGGGGTTCTTTCAGCCCCAGCATTTT. Encoded protein: CAWSGRGFFQPQHF.

The chain is built from TRBV2 and TRBJ1-2; D remains unclear. The V and J ends lost 2 bases and 7 bases respectively, with 8 bases between them. CDR3 length equals 12 residues. Looked up from germline, CDR1 is SNHLY and CDR2 is FYNNEI. CDR3: CASSERQVGYTF. CDR3 DNA: TGTGCCAGCAGTGAAAGGCAGGTTGGCTACACCTTC.

CDR3 nucleotide sequence: TGCGCCAGCAGCCAAAGTGTCCTGGGAGGAAACACCATATATTTT. Amino acid sequence: CASSQSVLGGNTIYF. This chain connects TRBV4-1 to TRBJ1-3, with D unresolved. V was cut by 2 bases and J by 4 bases, with 12 bases left in between. The V gene's germline CDR1 is MGHRA and CDR2 YSYEKL. The CDR3 extends over 15 amino acids.

V is TRBV9 and J is TRBJ2-7; D perhaps matches TRBD2 (6 bases). V lost 3 bases to trimming and J lost 6 bases, with 22 bases between them. From germline, CDR1 is SGDLS and CDR2 YYNGEE. CDR3 length equals 16 residues. The CDR3 DNA follows: TGTGCCAGCAGCGCTAGCGTAGGATACGCAGCGGCCGAGCAGTACTTC. Translation gives CASSASVGYAAAEQYF.

The rearrangement uses TRBV7-9 and TRBJ1-5; 10 positions agree with TRBD1. The CDR3 covers 15 residues. With 3 bases clipped from V and 6 bases from J, the junction kept 5 bases outside the gene matches. Germline CDR1 reads SEHNR; CDR2 reads FQNEAQ (reference sequence). Written as DNA, the CDR3 is TGTGCCAGCAGCTTCGGGACAGGGGTATTTCAGCCCCAGCATTTT. Translated, it gives CASSFGTGVFQPQHF.

In its sample, this clone was seen once. The DNA for the CDR3 is TGCGCCAGCAGCGTATGGGACGGTTCCTACGAGCAGTACTTC. This codes for CASSVWDGSYEQYF. The chain employs TRBV5-1 and TRBJ2-7; D may be TRBD1 or TRBD2 (5 bases each). The V end lost 4 bases, the J end lost 1 base, and 12 bases lay between the germline ends. Germline CDR1 SGHRS, CDR2 YFSETQ. The CDR3 has 14 residues.

The chain links TRBV7-6 to TRBJ2-6; possibly TRBD1 for D (6 bases). Germline values: CDR1 SGHVS, CDR2 FNYEAQ. The CDR3 has 16 amino acids. The V gene lost 0 bases and the J gene lost 1 base, with 7 bases spanning the gap. CDR3 bases: TGTGCCAGCAGCTTAGCAACAGGGTCTGGGGCCAACGTCCTGACTTTC. Protein product: CASSLATGSGANVLTF. Supplemented by reference TRBV7-6 and TRBJ2-6, the full variable domain reads GAGVSQSPRYKVTKRGQDVALRCDPISGHVSLYWYRQALGQGPEFLTYFNYEAQQDKSGLPNDRFSAERPEGSISTLTIQRTEQRDSAMYRCASSLATGSGANVLTFGAGSRLTVL.

The V gene is TRBV6-5, the J gene TRBJ1-1; no firm D call. This CDR3 has 16 residues. Germline CDR1 is MNHEY and CDR2 is SVGAGI. Trimming cost V 2 bases and J 0 bases, with 13 bases left between them. The CDR3 DNA reads as TGTGCCAGCAGTTACGGGAGGGCCCGTATGAACACTGAAGCTTTCTTT. Translation: CASSYGRARMNTEAFF.

This chain uses TRBV4-1 with TRBJ2-1; no firm D call. The CDR3 runs 15 residues. Germline CDR1 reads MGHRA; CDR2 reads YSYEKL. The V and J ends lost 1 base and 4 bases respectively, with 11 bases between them. The CDR3 DNA sequence: TGCGCCAGCAGCCAAGTGTCAGAGATTTACAATGAGCAGTTCTTC. It codes for CASSQVSEIYNEQFF.

This clone occurred once. This chain uses TRBV7-8 with TRBJ2-2; D possibly corresponds to TRBD1 (5 bases). The CDR3 spans 18 residues. With 2 bases removed from V and 0 bases from J, the gap between germline ends came to 16 bases. Looked up from germline, CDR1 is SGHVS and CDR2 is FQNEAQ. In nucleotides, the CDR3 is TGTGCCAGCAGCTTAAAGGGGATCGACCTCGCGAACACCGGGGAGCTGTTTTTT. It codes for CASSLKGIDLANTGELFF.

This chain connects TRBV28 to TRBJ2-2; the match to TRBD1 covers 9 bases. The V and J ends lost 8 bases and 3 bases, in that order; junction bases with no gene match: 4. The V gene's germline CDR1 is MDHEN and CDR2 SYDVKM. The CDR3 contains 14 residues. CDR3: CASVRDRDTGELFF. The CDR3 coding sequence is TGTGCCAGCGTACGGGACAGGGACACCGGGGAGCTGTTTTTT. The complete variable domain, with remaining parts taken from reference TRBV28 and TRBJ2-2, reads DVKVTQSSRYLVKRTGEKVFLECVQDMDHENMFWYRQDPGLGLRLIYFSYDVKMKEKGDIPEGYSVSREKKERFSLILESASTNQTSMYLCASVRDRDTGELFFGEGSRLTVL.

The rearrangement joins TRBV14 to TRBJ1-3; D is possibly TRBD1 (5 bases). Trimming stripped 2 bases from V and 0 bases from J, with 11 bases between. Per germline, CDR1 SGHDN and CDR2 FVKESK. The CDR3 runs 16 residues. The CDR3 loop is CASSQFQGNSGNTIYF. The CDR3, as DNA: TGTGCCAGCAGCCAATTCCAGGGAAACTCTGGAAACACCATATATTTT.

The CDR3 loop is CASTIVGRQGINEKLFF. CDR3 in DNA: TGTGCCAGCACCATAGTTGGGAGACAGGGGATTAATGAAAAACTGTTTTTT. The chain combines TRBV7-9 with TRBJ1-4; TRBD1 matches 8 bases. The CDR3 has 17 residues. Germline values: CDR1 SEHNR, CDR2 FQNEAQ (reference sequence). The junction had 14 bases not matched to a gene; V was cut back by 7 bases and J by 4 bases.

The chain uses TRBV6-6 and TRBJ2-5; D may correspond to TRBD1 or TRBD2 (6 bases each). The CDR3 loop spans 16 amino acids. V was clipped by 6 bases and J by 5 bases, with 22 bases between them. Germline CDR1 and CDR2: MNHNY and SVGAGI (reference sequence). The CDR3 sequence: CASSEGPGGGWETQYF. CDR3 DNA: TGTGCCAGCAGCGAGGGGCCCGGGGGCGGGTGGGAGACCCAGTACTTC.